The 21 T cell receptor beta chains in this list originate from one sample, sequenced in a study of radiation and T cells in renal cell carcinoma. Clones were read by immunoSEQ multiplex PCR, and TCRdb kept only the in-frame ones, dropping some. Among 140,000 to 150,000 clones listed, around 89% were seen once. Noted time point: baseline pretreatment blood. Stated treatment: 15 Gy SBRT to primary tumor, nephrectomy 4 weeks later. The sample in question was blood, obtained from a patient whose treatment included radiotherapy and nephrectomy. The source is a woman in her 70s with renal cell carcinoma.

The J gene is TRBJ2-7, the V gene TRBV7-9; D not resolved. Germline lookup yields CDR1 SEHNR and CDR2 FQNEAQ (reference sequence). V lost 1 base and J 3 bases, leaving 7 bases between the germline ends. The CDR3 loop spans 13 amino acids. In DNA form, the CDR3 reads TGTGCCAGCAGCTTAGACGGCCTCTACGAGCAGTACTTC. Its translation: CASSLDGLYEQYF.

This rearrangement joins TRBV9 to TRBJ2-5; D possibly corresponds to TRBD1 (5 bases). Germline CDR1 reads SGDLS; CDR2 reads YYNGEE. Deletions cut 4 bases from V and 5 bases from J, with 15 bases between. CDR3 size: 14 residues. The CDR3 bases are TGTGCCAGCAGCTCACGGACATTCGGGGAGACCCAGTACTTC. It translates to CASSSRTFGETQYF.

This chain uses TRBV9 with TRBJ1-5; TRBD1 might be the D (5 bases). Germline CDR1 SGDLS, CDR2 YYNGEE. V was shortened by 0 bases and J by 8 bases, with 15 bases between the two germline ends. The CDR3 runs to 15 residues. The CDR3 sequence is CASSVAGAAGEPQHF. CDR3 sequence (DNA): TGTGCCAGCAGCGTAGCTGGGGCTGCTGGAGAGCCCCAGCATTTT.

The gene calls are TRBV6-4 and TRBJ2-1; 11 bases line up with TRBD2. After removal of 4 bases from V and 5 bases from J, the junction contained 7 bases not matched to a gene. Germline loops: CDR1 MRHNA, CDR2 SNTAGT. The CDR3 loop spans 16 amino acids. CDR3: CASSVRLAGPHNEQFF. In DNA form, the CDR3 reads TGTGCCAGCAGTGTCCGACTAGCGGGGCCCCACAATGAGCAGTTCTTC.

The chain joins TRBV5-4 to TRBJ2-3, with 9 bases that match TRBD2. Germline V gene sequence: CDR1 SGHNT, CDR2 YYREEE (reference sequence). V gave up 5 bases and J gave up 4 bases; unmatched junction bases: 2. There are 13 residues in the CDR3. CDR3 bases: TGTGCCAGCAGTTTAGCGGGGGCAGATACGCAGTATTTT. Translating it yields CASSLAGADTQYF. Together with reference TRBV5-4 and TRBJ2-3, the CDR3 gives the full variable domain: ETGVTQSPTHLIKTRGQQVTLRCSSQSGHNTVSWYQQALGQGPQFIFQYYREEENGRGNFPPRFSGLQFPNYSSELNVNALELDDSALYLCASSLAGADTQYFGPGTRLTVL.

The chain is built from TRBV4-1 and TRBJ1-3, with TRBD1 identical over 9 bases. CDR1 is MGHRA, CDR2 YSYEKL, per germline. There are 17 residues in the CDR3. V shed 0 bases and J 7 bases; nucleotides not matched to a gene: 10. CDR3 region: CASSQEAPGQGWNTIYF. In DNA form, the CDR3 reads TGCGCCAGCAGCCAAGAGGCCCCGGGACAGGGATGGAACACCATATATTTT.

This rearrangement joins TRBV2 to TRBJ1-4; possible D gene TRBD1, 6 bases. This CDR3 is 14 amino acids long. Per germline, CDR1 SNHLY and CDR2 FYNNEI. Trimming pared 4 bases from V and 0 bases from J, leaving 6 bases between. This chain's CDR3 is CASSGTATNEKLFF. The CDR3 coding sequence is TGTGCCAGCAGTGGGACAGCAACTAATGAAAAACTGTTTTTT.

The J gene is TRBJ1-6, the V gene TRBV9, with D perhaps TRBD1 (5 bases). The germline V gene encodes CDR1 SGDLS and CDR2 YYNGEE. The CDR3 loop spans 17 amino acids. Trimming took 0 bases from V and 0 from J, leaving 10 bases between them. The CDR3 loop reads CASSVEADSSYNSPLHF. CDR3 bases: TGTGCCAGCAGCGTAGAGGCAGACAGCTCCTATAATTCACCCCTCCACTTT.

The CDR3 DNA sequence: TGTGCCAGCAGCGTAGACCCCAGGGGGCTGATCACAGATACGCAGTATTTT. Encoded protein: CASSVDPRGLITDTQYF. The chain employs TRBV9 and TRBJ2-3, with TRBD1 identical over 8 bases. The CDR3 totals 17 residues. The trim removed 0 bases at V and 2 bases at J, leaving 8 bases unmatched. CDR1 is SGDLS and CDR2 is YYNGEE in the germline V gene. Full variable domain (remainder filled in from reference TRBV9 and TRBJ2-3): DSGVTQTPKHLITATGQRVTLRCSPRSGDLSVYWYQQSLDQGLQFLIQYYNGEERAKGNILERFSAQQFPDLHSELNLSSLELGDSALYFCASSVDPRGLITDTQYFGPGTRLTVL.

The rearrangement joins TRBV7-9 to TRBJ1-2; the D gene is possibly TRBD1 (6 bases). Germline CDR1 SEHNR, CDR2 FQNEAQ (reference sequence). This CDR3 region has 16 residues. V was clipped by 5 bases and J by 0 bases, with 16 bases between them. This CDR3 is CASSPSGGETNYGYTF. The CDR3 DNA sequence: TGTGCCAGCAGCCCCTCCGGGGGCGAAACTAACTATGGCTACACCTTC.

The chain recombines TRBV5-4 with TRBJ2-7; 8 bases fit TRBD2. Germline V gives CDR1 SGHNT, CDR2 YYREEE (reference sequence). The CDR3 spans 14 residues. With V trimmed by 4 bases and J by 7 bases, 10 bases remained unmatched. Here the CDR3 DNA reads TGTGCCAGCAGCCCCGTCGGGGGGGCGCGGGAGCAGTACTTC. The encoded protein is CASSPVGGAREQYF. Supplemented by reference TRBV5-4 and TRBJ2-7, the full variable domain reads ETGVTQSPTHLIKTRGQQVTLRCSSQSGHNTVSWYQQALGQGPQFIFQYYREEENGRGNFPPRFSGLQFPNYSSELNVNALELDDSALYLCASSPVGGAREQYFGPGTRLTVT.

J is TRBJ1-5 and V is TRBV6-5, with D possibly being TRBD1 (6 bases). The CDR3 is 13 amino acids. Germline CDR1 MNHEY, CDR2 SVGAGI. V was cut by 6 bases and J by 3 bases, with 9 bases left in between. DNA of the CDR3: TGTGCCAGCAGGGGGGCCCACAATCAGCCCCAGCATTTT. Translated, it gives CASRGAHNQPQHF.

The chain employs TRBV28 and TRBJ2-1; 10 nucleotides line up with TRBD2. Germline V CDR1 and CDR2: MDHEN, SYDVKM. V dropped 10 bases and J dropped 2; count of bases not matched to a gene: 8. CDR3 length equals 15 residues. The CDR3 sequence is CATTIAGGTYNEQFF. The DNA for the CDR3 is TGTGCCACCACTATAGCGGGGGGTACCTACAATGAGCAGTTCTTC.

The V and J genes are TRBV2 and TRBJ2-2; D is unclear. This CDR3 comprises 14 residues. Germline V gives CDR1 SNHLY, CDR2 FYNNEI. V was shortened by 7 bases and J by 1 base, with 10 bases between the two germline ends. The CDR3 loop reads CASKGSGNTGELFF. The CDR3 nucleotides are TGTGCCAGCAAAGGGTCAGGGAACACCGGGGAGCTGTTTTTT.

The chain has TRBV10-3 and TRBJ2-3; D unresolved. The germline V gene has CDR1 ENHRY and CDR2 SYGVKD. CDR3 length equals 12 residues. Trimming took 3 bases from V and 4 from J, leaving 5 bases between them. This CDR3 is CAISETADTQYF. The CDR3 nucleotides are TGTGCCATCAGTGAAACGGCAGATACGCAGTATTTT.

The chain recombines TRBV19 with TRBJ2-7; 9 bases align to TRBD1. With 4 bases clipped from V and 5 bases from J, the junction kept 6 bases outside the gene matches. The CDR3 loop spans 14 amino acids. CDR1 and CDR2 from the germline V gene are LNHDA and SQIVND (reference sequence). As DNA, the CDR3 is TGTGCCAGTAGTACTCCGGACAGGGGAAACGAGCAGTACTTC. Translation: CASSTPDRGNEQYF.

The chain links TRBV11-3 to TRBJ1-2; TRBD1 matches 7 bases. V lost 5 bases, J lost 7 bases, and 4 bases stayed unmatched. The CDR3 is 12 amino acids. Germline CDR1 and CDR2: SGHNT and YENEEA. The CDR3 loop is CASSRDSRGYTF. The CDR3 DNA sequence: TGTGCCAGCAGCCGGGACAGCCGTGGCTACACCTTC.

The chain combines TRBV7-2 with TRBJ1-1, with D unresolved. V was clipped by 5 bases and J by 7 bases, with 8 bases between them. The CDR3 is 11 residues long. Germline V gene sequence: CDR1 SGHTA, CDR2 FQGNSA. CDR3 protein: CASSTDNEAFF. For the CDR3, the DNA is TGTGCCAGCAGCACAGACAATGAAGCTTTCTTT.

The CDR3 sequence: CASSLAGRTYEQYF. Here the CDR3 DNA reads TGTGCCAGCAGCTTGGCAGGGAGAACCTACGAGCAGTACTTC. J is TRBJ2-7 and V is TRBV13, with D perhaps matching TRBD1 or TRBD2 (5 bases each). Between the trimmed V and J ends, which lost 3 bases and 2 bases, there was a span of 11 bases. The CDR3 loop spans 14 amino acids. Germline V gives CDR1 PRHDT, CDR2 FYEKMQ (reference sequence). The full variable domain, with the rest looked up from reference TRBV13 and TRBJ2-7, is AAGVIQSPRHLIKEKRETATLKCYPIPRHDTVYWYQQGPGQDPQFLISFYEKMQSDKGSIPDRFSAQQFSDYHSELNMSSLELGDSALYFCASSLAGRTYEQYFGPGTRLTVT.

The chain links TRBV5-1 to TRBJ2-7, with D tentatively TRBD1 (6 bases). Trimming removed 4 bases at V and 7 bases at J, with 15 bases between. The CDR3 contains 13 residues. In germline, CDR1 is SGHRS, CDR2 YFSETQ. The CDR3 nucleotides are TGCGCCAGCAGCCCCTCGGGCAGGGGTGAGCAGTACTTC. As protein: CASSPSGRGEQYF. Looking up the rest from reference TRBV5-1 and TRBJ2-7 gives the full variable domain: KAGVTQTPRYLIKTRGQQVTLSCSPISGHRSVSWYQQTPGQGLQFLFEYFSETQRNKGNFPGRFSGRQFSNSRSEMNVSTLELGDSALYLCASSPSGRGEQYFGPGTRLTVT.

Notes on this clone: The same CDR3 is also encoded by other DNA sequences in this sample. The chain employs TRBV5-4 and TRBJ2-5; D possibly corresponds to TRBD2 (6 bases). This CDR3 comprises 13 residues. Trimming pared 2 bases from V and 5 bases from J, leaving 10 bases between. CDR1 and CDR2 (germline): SGHNT, YYREEE (reference sequence). The CDR3 sequence is CASSFGGEETQYF. The CDR3 nucleotides read TGTGCCAGCAGCTTCGGCGGGGAGGAGACCCAGTACTTC.